The present TCR beta chain was sequenced within a study of human CD4 T cells and Enterobacteriaceae. CDR1 SEHNR and CDR2 FQNEAQ come from the germline V gene (reference sequence). The CDR3 is made up of 12 amino acids. V lost 6 bases, J lost 5 bases, and 9 bases lay in between. The memory gate held CD4+ cells that were not CD45RA+CCR7+CD95- naive cells, over 95% pure. Healthy donors' blood was sourced from blood donation centers in Switzerland. Sorted cells lacked CD8+, CD14+, CD16+, CD56+, CD19+ and CD25-bright cells. A note on this clone: Its antigen remains unknown.

Regarding the study as a whole: In the top 5%: 11 of 19 and about two thirds of the roughly 35 cross-reactive clonotypes.

Detection sensitivity for ex vivo total memory CD4+ was one cell in 200,000. Generated by immunoSEQ multiplex PCR, the TCRdb table keeps only in-frame clones and is missing some. The table records tens of thousands of clones, more than 80% of them present only once. The genes are TRBV7-9 and TRBJ2-3; no definite D call. The sample taken for sequencing was memory CD4+ T cells from blood. The TCR sequence derives from a human donor in good health. CDR3 loop: CASSPLGDTQYF. In DNA, the CDR3 is TGTGCCAGCAGTCCTCTCGGAGATACGCAGTATTTT.